A single sample is the source of the 28 T cell receptor beta chains below, sequenced in a study of blood T cell repertoires in COVID-19 (TCRdb year 2020). Libraries were constructed by the immunoSEQ multiplex PCR assay. Held by TCRdb, this immuneACCESS table contains in-frame sequences only and omits some clones. Under half of the omission traces to an unresolved V gene where checked; the cause of the rest is unknown. The sample table shows 130,000 to 150,000 clones, and around 89% are seen once. The ten largest make up approximately 2.8% of the sample. Specimen: peripheral blood. These receptors all come from a woman in her sixties with active COVID-19.

This chain uses TRBV12-3 or TRBV12-4 with TRBJ1-2; 8 nucleotides match TRBD1. Trimming at V came to 3 bases and at J to 8 bases, leaving 2 bases not matched to a gene. This CDR3 spans 12 amino acids. As DNA, the CDR3 is TGTGCCAGCAGTTTCCGGGACAGGGGCTACACCTTC. This sequence encodes CASSFRDRGYTF.

CDR3 amino acids: CASSIQGSEGLQQFF. The CDR3 nucleotides are TGTGCCAGTAGTATACAGGGGAGCGAAGGACTGCAGCAGTTCTTC. The chain carries TRBV19 and TRBJ2-1; maybe TRBD1 (6 bases). Trimming took off 2 bases at V and 11 bases at J, with 19 bases between the two ends. The CDR3 totals 15 residues. Germline V gene lookup returns CDR1 LNHDA and CDR2 SQIVND (reference sequence).

V and J are TRBV4-1 and TRBJ1-3; TRBD1 is a possible D gene (5 bases). V shed 0 bases and J shed 0 bases, with 9 bases lying between them. Germline V lookup: CDR1 MGHRA, CDR2 YSYEKL. This CDR3 is 16 amino acids long. The CDR3 region has the DNA TGCGCCAGCAGCCAAGACAGGGCGGCCTCTGGAAACACCATATATTTT. This encodes CASSQDRAASGNTIYF.

This chain uses TRBV7-2 with TRBJ2-2, with 7 positions matching TRBD1. The CDR3 is made up of 17 amino acids. After removal of 0 bases from V and 4 bases from J, the junction contained 8 bases not matched to a gene. The germline V gene encodes CDR1 SGHTA and CDR2 FQGNSA. The CDR3: CASSLAPDRVVTGELFF. The DNA for the CDR3 is TGTGCCAGCAGCTTAGCCCCCGACAGGGTCGTCACCGGGGAGCTGTTTTTT.

The genes are TRBV3-1 (or the pseudogene TRBV3-2) and TRBJ2-5; D is possibly TRBD2 (6 bases). The CDR3 consists of 15 residues. The germline CDR1 and CDR2 sequences are LGHDT and YNNKEL (reference sequence). The germline V and J ends were trimmed by 7 bases and 2 bases, with 17 bases remaining between them. The chain's CDR3 is CASNDGSGGQETQYF. The CDR3, as DNA: TGTGCCAGCAACGATGGTAGTGGGGGGCAAGAGACCCAGTACTTC.

The J gene is TRBJ1-1, the V gene TRBV28; D not certain. V was clipped by 2 bases and J by 5 bases, with 15 bases between them. The CDR3 spans 15 residues. CDR1 and CDR2 (germline): MDHEN, SYDVKM. DNA for the CDR3: TGTGCCAGCAGTTTAACTACCAGGAGGAGGACTGAAGCTTTCTTT. As protein: CASSLTTRRRTEAFF.

This rearrangement joins TRBV14 to TRBJ2-1; D is uncertain. Germline-derived CDR1 and CDR2 are SGHDN and FVKESK. Trimming removed 1 base at V and 8 bases at J, with 12 bases between. The CDR3 extends over 14 amino acids. CDR3 residues: CASSQAVPSHEQFF. The CDR3 nucleotides read TGTGCCAGCAGCCAAGCGGTTCCGAGTCATGAGCAGTTCTTC.

The chain links TRBV7-2 to TRBJ2-7; no reliable D call. The germline V and J ends were trimmed by 1 base and 4 bases, with 8 bases remaining between them. This CDR3 is built from 13 residues. Germline V CDR1 and CDR2: SGHTA, FQGNSA. CDR3 DNA: TGTGCCAGCAGCTTAGAGGCTAGGTACGAGCAGTACTTC. Translated, it gives CASSLEARYEQYF. Variable domain in full (rest from reference TRBV7-2 and TRBJ2-7): GAGVSQSPSNKVTEKGKDVELRCDPISGHTALYWYRQSLGQGLEFLIYFQGNSAPDKSGLPSDRFSAERTGGSVSTLTIQRTQQEDSAVYLCASSLEARYEQYFGPGTRLTVT.

The chain joins TRBV6-6 to TRBJ2-1, with TRBD1 matching over 8 bases. With V trimmed by 6 bases and J by 5 bases, 9 bases remained unmatched. The CDR3 loop spans 15 amino acids. Germline values: CDR1 MNHNY, CDR2 SVGAGI (reference sequence). The CDR3 nucleotides are TGTGCCAGCAGAAAGCAGGGGGCGGTGAACAATGAGCAGTTCTTC. Translation: CASRKQGAVNNEQFF.

The chain couples TRBV4-1 to TRBJ1-4; perhaps TRBD1 as D (5 bases). Trimming took 2 bases from V and 4 from J, leaving 8 bases between them. This CDR3 is 14 amino acids long. CDR1 is MGHRA and CDR2 is YSYEKL in the germline V gene. The CDR3 here is CASSQWGHNEKLFF. The CDR3 DNA follows: TGCGCCAGCAGCCAATGGGGCCATAATGAAAAACTGTTTTTT.

The genes are TRBV30 and TRBJ1-4; D not certain. From germline, CDR1 is GTSNPN and CDR2 SVGIG (reference sequence). Trimming left V 2 bases short and J 4 bases short, with 14 bases between. CDR3 length: 15 residues. The CDR3 DNA sequence: TGTGCCTGGAGTCCCGGACTCAAATTTAATGAAAAACTGTTTTTT. This sequence encodes CAWSPGLKFNEKLFF.

The J gene is TRBJ2-3, the V gene TRBV18; possible D gene TRBD2, 5 bases. Per the germline V gene, CDR1 is KGHSH and CDR2 is LQKENI. The V end was cut by 6 bases, the J end by 1 base, with 11 bases between. The CDR3 is 14 residues long. The CDR3 DNA is TGTGCCAGCTCGCCTCCGGAGGGCACAGATACGCAGTATTTT. Translation: CASSPPEGTDTQYF.

The chain carries TRBV7-8 and TRBJ1-4; D remains ambiguous. The V end was cut by 5 bases, the J end by 7 bases, with 17 bases between. The CDR3 is 15 amino acids. Germline values: CDR1 SGHVS, CDR2 FQNEAQ. The CDR3 is CASSPLLGRPEKLFF. In nucleotides, the CDR3 is TGTGCCAGCAGCCCCCTTTTGGGCAGGCCTGAAAAACTGTTTTTT.

This chain links TRBV4-3 with TRBJ1-2; TRBD1 might be the D (5 bases). V gave up 3 bases and J gave up 4 bases, with 15 bases separating them. The CDR3 contains 15 residues. Germline V gives CDR1 LGHNA, CDR2 YSLEER. CDR3 sequence (DNA): TGCGCCAGCAGCCAGTTTAGCACAGGAGTCTATGGCTACACCTTC. Protein sequence: CASSQFSTGVYGYTF.

This chain uses TRBV12-3 or TRBV12-4 with TRBJ2-7, with TRBD2 matching over 7 bases. V was pared by 3 bases and J by 6 bases, with 2 bases of the junction left unmatched. This CDR3 has 12 residues. CDR3 region: CASSFGGSEQYF. DNA for the CDR3: TGTGCCAGCAGTTTCGGGGGGTCCGAGCAGTACTTC.

The CDR3 sequence: CASRLGQLGGYGYTF. CDR3 bases: TGTGCCAGCAGATTGGGACAGCTCGGAGGGTATGGCTACACCTTC. The rearrangement uses TRBV6-5 and TRBJ1-2, with TRBD1 matching 7 bases. Germline loops: CDR1 MNHEY, CDR2 SVGAGI. The junction had 12 bases not matched to a gene; V was cut back by 6 bases and J by 5 bases. The CDR3 contains 15 residues.

J is TRBJ2-1 and V is TRBV9; 9 nucleotides match TRBD1. V gave up 0 bases and J gave up 7 bases; unmatched junction bases: 5. CDR1 is SGDLS, CDR2 YYNGEE, per germline. This CDR3 is 15 amino acids long. The CDR3 sequence: CASSVEQGALNEQFF. For the CDR3, the DNA is TGTGCCAGCAGCGTAGAACAGGGGGCCTTAAATGAGCAGTTCTTC.

The table lists this clone with a few counts. The chain carries TRBV7-8 and TRBJ2-7; 8 positions match TRBD2. Trimming took 5 bases from V and 0 from J; bases not matched to a gene: 15. Germline CDR1 reads SGHVS; CDR2 reads FQNEAQ. The CDR3 runs to 18 residues. The CDR3 protein is CASSKQTGGRGDSYEQYF. Written as DNA, the CDR3 is TGTGCCAGCAGCAAGCAGACCGGGGGGCGGGGGGACTCCTACGAGCAGTACTTC.

This clone was seen only a few times. The chain recombines TRBV3-1 (or the pseudogene TRBV3-2) with TRBJ1-5; D not certain. V lost 3 bases to trimming and J lost 0 bases, with 9 bases between them. CDR1 and CDR2 from the germline V gene are LGHDT and YNNKEL (reference sequence). CDR3 length: 15 residues. Here the CDR3 reads CASSHRPYSNQPQHF. CDR3 DNA sequence: TGTGCCAGCAGCCATCGCCCCTATAGCAATCAGCCCCAGCATTTT.

CDR3: CASSRRDRTEAFF. DNA for the CDR3: TGCGCCAGCAGCCGGAGAGACAGGACTGAAGCTTTCTTT. The chain recombines TRBV5-1 with TRBJ1-1; D possibly corresponds to TRBD1 (6 bases). In germline, CDR1 is SGHRS, CDR2 YFSETQ. The CDR3 has 13 residues. Trimming shortened V by 4 bases and J by 5 bases, and 12 bases separated the two germline ends.

The chain links TRBV10-3 to TRBJ1-3; 9 nucleotides line up with TRBD1. There are 14 residues in the CDR3. The V and J ends lost 6 bases and 8 bases, in that order; junction bases with no gene match: 8. CDR1 ENHRY and CDR2 SYGVKD come from the germline V gene. CDR3 region: CAIRSGQGRDTIYF. The CDR3 nucleotides read TGTGCCATCAGATCTGGACAGGGGAGGGACACCATATATTTT.

This CDR3 reads CASSLGVRLGSEQFF. CDR3 nucleotide sequence: TGTGCCAGCAGCTTAGGTGTCAGGCTTGGGTCTGAGCAGTTCTTC. V and J are TRBV7-9 and TRBJ2-1; no firm D call. V was trimmed by 1 base and J by 9 bases, leaving 16 bases between them. The CDR3 is 15 residues long. Germline assignment: CDR1 SEHNR and CDR2 FQNEAQ (reference sequence).

This clone was seen only a few times. The genes are TRBV3-1 (or the pseudogene TRBV3-2) and TRBJ2-1, with 8 nucleotides matching TRBD2. This CDR3 has 19 residues. Per the germline V gene, CDR1 is LGHDT and CDR2 is YNNKEL (reference sequence). V trimming: 4 bases; J trimming: 10 bases; junction bases outside the gene matches: 24. The CDR3 spells CASSPQRGRIAGPGGEQFF. Here the CDR3 DNA reads TGTGCCAGCAGCCCCCAAAGGGGCCGCATAGCGGGACCAGGTGGGGAGCAGTTCTTC.

The chain employs TRBV2 and TRBJ2-7; weak D call: TRBD2 (5 bases). Germline assignment: CDR1 SNHLY and CDR2 FYNNEI. CDR3 size: 14 residues. V was shortened by 9 bases and J by 0 bases, with 15 bases between the two germline ends. CDR3 sequence: CASDGSGFSYEQYF. CDR3 bases: TGTGCCAGTGACGGAAGCGGATTCTCCTACGAGCAGTACTTC.

This sequence joins TRBV11-2 and TRBJ2-7, with 11 bases identical to TRBD1. This CDR3 is built from 14 residues. V was clipped by 3 bases and J by 7 bases; unmatched bases: 5. Looked up from germline, CDR1 is SGHAT and CDR2 is FQNNGV. The CDR3 bases are TGTGCCAGCAGCTTGGGGACAGGGGGTGGAGAGCAGTACTTC. The encoded protein is CASSLGTGGGEQYF.

This clone occurred once. This chain links TRBV24-1 with TRBJ2-7, with 7 bases fitting TRBD2. With 4 bases clipped from V and 3 bases from J, the junction kept 11 bases outside the gene matches. The germline gives CDR1 KGHDR, CDR2 SFDVKD. CDR3 length: 16 residues. CDR3 sequence reads: CATSDPGGSGYYEQYF. For the CDR3, the DNA is TGTGCCACCAGTGACCCGGGGGGTAGTGGCTACTACGAGCAGTACTTC.

V usage is TRBV15 and J usage is TRBJ1-1; D gene uncertain. This CDR3 is 18 amino acids long. The germline CDR1 and CDR2 sequences are LNHNV and YYDKDF (reference sequence). Trimming cost V 2 bases and J 1 base, with 20 bases left between them. The CDR3 region has the DNA TGTGCCACCAGCAGACTCCAGCCCCCCACGCGGAAGAACACTGAAGCTTTCTTT. Residues: CATSRLQPPTRKNTEAFF.

The J gene is TRBJ2-3, the V gene TRBV24-1; D perhaps matches TRBD2 (5 bases). This CDR3 comprises 14 residues. Germline V gives CDR1 KGHDR, CDR2 SFDVKD. V lost 7 bases, J lost 2 bases, and 12 bases lay in between. CDR3 bases: TGTGCCACCAGAGGAGCGGCTACCACAGATACGCAGTATTTT. Translation: CATRGAATTDTQYF.